Each of the 5 T cell receptor beta chains below was sequenced from the same sample in a study of blood T cells in healthy people across ages. A J-beta primer mix and a sample-barcoded 5' primer were used in a second PCR of roughly 6 to 11 cycles. TCRdb reprocessed the 5' RACE reads via MiXCR and lists one record per CDR3 protein. The sample carries roughly 730,000 distinct CDR3 sequences, roughly 56% recorded once. The specimen sequenced was blood. These receptors were obtained from a man aged 40-50 years in good health.

CDR3 bases: TGCAGCGTTGAAGATGGGCACTTTACGCGGGAGAGCTATGAGCAGTTCTTC. It yields the protein CSVEDGHFTRESYEQFF. The chain uses TRBV29-1 and TRBJ2-1, with TRBD2 matching 7 bases. The CDR3 totals 17 residues. Looked up from germline, CDR1 is SQVTM and CDR2 is ANQGSEA. Trimming cost V 0 bases and J 8 bases; bases outside gene matches: 16.

V and J are TRBV6-1 and TRBJ2-1, with unresolved D. Per germline, CDR1 MNHNS and CDR2 SASEGT. V lost 4 bases and J lost 6, with 10 bases in between. This CDR3 is 13 amino acids long. CDR3 coding DNA: TGTGCCAGCAGTGGTCTCCTCCTCAATGAGCAGTTCTTC. Its protein product is CASSGLLLNEQFF.

The chain has TRBV6-6 and TRBJ2-7; 9 bases map to TRBD1. The CDR3 consists of 13 residues. CDR1 is MNHNY, CDR2 SVGAGI, per germline (reference sequence). With V trimmed by 8 bases and J by 6 bases, 8 bases remained unmatched. The chain's CDR3 is CASRWGTGSEQYF. For the CDR3, the DNA is TGTGCCAGCCGGTGGGGGACAGGGAGCGAGCAGTACTTC.

The chain has TRBV18 and TRBJ1-4; D perhaps matches TRBD1 (5 bases). Germline lookup yields CDR1 KGHSH and CDR2 LQKENI. This CDR3 has 14 amino acids. V shed 1 base and J shed 4 bases, with 7 bases lying between them. DNA of the CDR3: TGTGCCAGCTCACCACTGGGGGTTAATGAAAAACTGTTTTTT. Translating gives CASSPLGVNEKLFF.

J is TRBJ2-1 and V is TRBV18; 7 bases line up with TRBD1. CDR3 size: 15 residues. V shed 3 bases, J shed 5 bases, and the junction held 7 bases outside the gene matches. The germline V gene encodes CDR1 KGHSH and CDR2 LQKENI. CDR3 sequence (DNA): TGTGCCAGCTCACCGCTATCGGGACAGAACAATGAGCAGTTCTTC. This codes for CASSPLSGQNNEQFF. Based on the CDR3 plus reference TRBV18 and TRBJ2-1, the full variable domain is NAGVMQNPRHLVRRRGQEARLRCSPMKGHSHVYWYRQLPEEGLKFMVYLQKENIIDESGMPKERFSAEFPKEGPSILRIQQVVRGDSAAYFCASSPLSGQNNEQFFGPGTRLTVL.